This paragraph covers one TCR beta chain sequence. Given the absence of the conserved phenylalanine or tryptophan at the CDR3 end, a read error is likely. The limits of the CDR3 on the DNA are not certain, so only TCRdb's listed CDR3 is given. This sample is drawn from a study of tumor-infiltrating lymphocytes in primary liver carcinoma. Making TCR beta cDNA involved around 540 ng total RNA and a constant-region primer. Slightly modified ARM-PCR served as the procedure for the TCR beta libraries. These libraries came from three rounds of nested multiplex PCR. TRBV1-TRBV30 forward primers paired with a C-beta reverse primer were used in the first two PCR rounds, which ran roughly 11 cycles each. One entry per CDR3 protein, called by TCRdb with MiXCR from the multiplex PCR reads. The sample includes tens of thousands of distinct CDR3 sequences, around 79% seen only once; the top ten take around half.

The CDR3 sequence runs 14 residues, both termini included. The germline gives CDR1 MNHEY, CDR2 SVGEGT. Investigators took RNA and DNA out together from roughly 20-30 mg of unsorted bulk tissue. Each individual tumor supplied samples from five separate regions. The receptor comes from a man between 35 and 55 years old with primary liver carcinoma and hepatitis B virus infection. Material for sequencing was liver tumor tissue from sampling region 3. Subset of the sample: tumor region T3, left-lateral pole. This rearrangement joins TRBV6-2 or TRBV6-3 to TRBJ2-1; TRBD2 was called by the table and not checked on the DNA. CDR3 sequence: CASSGTSGYNEKFL.